These 12 T cell receptor beta chains originate from one sample sequenced in a study of cytomegalovirus exposure and HLA in healthy donors. The PCR contained 60 Vbeta and 13 Jbeta primers. Produced via immunoSEQ multiplex PCR; TCRdb's table is partial and in-frame only. The sample has 170,000 or so clones, approximately 80% seen once. The sequencing sample was made of PBMCs. The source is a man aged 50 to 59 in good health and CMV-seropositive.

This clone has a single count. The chain joins TRBV27 to TRBJ1-2; unclear D gene. Trimming removed 4 bases at V and 9 bases at J, with 9 bases between. Per germline, CDR1 MNHEY and CDR2 SMNVEV (reference sequence). The CDR3 totals 11 residues. The CDR3 is CASSSGGSYTF. DNA for the CDR3: TGTGCCAGCAGTTCAGGTGGTAGCTACACCTTC.

This chain connects TRBV9 to TRBJ2-1, with 9 bases that match TRBD2. Per germline, CDR1 SGDLS and CDR2 YYNGEE. The CDR3 has 17 residues. Losses at the gene ends were 1 base for V and 2 bases for J; bases not matched to a gene: 7. CDR3 sequence: CASSVKPGTSPYNEQFF. In DNA, the CDR3 is TGTGCCAGCAGCGTAAAGCCCGGGACTAGCCCCTACAATGAGCAGTTCTTC.

This clone was observed a few times. V is TRBV28 and J is TRBJ2-7; 9 bases line up with TRBD1. The V segment lost 4 bases and the J segment 1 base; nucleotides outside the gene matches: 8. This CDR3 is 16 amino acids long. Germline assignment: CDR1 MDHEN and CDR2 SYDVKM. The CDR3 coding sequence is TGTGCCAGCAGTTCCCCCCCCGGGACAGGGTCCTACGAGCAGTACTTC. Its translation: CASSSPPGTGSYEQYF.

This rearrangement joins TRBV27 to TRBJ2-1; 11 bases match TRBD2. This CDR3 is 17 amino acids long. From germline, CDR1 is MNHEY and CDR2 SMNVEV (reference sequence). J lost 3 bases, V lost 4 bases, and 8 bases had no gene match. This CDR3 reads CASSSSWTSGFYNEQFF. The CDR3 region has the DNA TGTGCCAGCAGTTCTAGCTGGACTAGCGGGTTCTACAATGAGCAGTTCTTC.

The V gene is TRBV18, the J gene TRBJ2-2, with 9 bases aligning to TRBD1. Germline V gene data show CDR1 as KGHSH and CDR2 as LQKENI. The V and J ends lost 5 bases and 3 bases, in that order; junction bases with no gene match: 7. This CDR3 is 16 amino acids long. The CDR3 DNA reads as TGTGCCAGCTCATCATGGTGGGACAGGGACACCGGGGAGCTGTTTTTT. It encodes CASSSWWDRDTGELFF.

The chain is built from TRBV6-1 and TRBJ2-2, with D possibly being TRBD2 (5 bases). Germline CDR1 and CDR2: MNHNS and SASEGT. This CDR3 has 16 residues. Trimming stripped 2 bases from V and 5 bases from J, with 15 bases between. The CDR3 nucleotides read TGTGCCAGCAGTGAAAACGGGGTCCTAAGAACCGGGGAGCTGTTTTTT. Protein: CASSENGVLRTGELFF.

J is TRBJ2-2 and V is TRBV27; TRBD2 matches 13 bases. The CDR3 length is 18 residues. Germline-derived CDR1 and CDR2 are MNHEY and SMNVEV (reference sequence). The trim removed 4 bases at V and 5 bases at J, leaving 10 bases unmatched. DNA of the CDR3: TGTGCCAGCAGTTCCCTACCGACTAGCGGGGGGCCTACCGGGGAGCTGTTTTTT. Its protein is CASSSLPTSGGPTGELFF.

This clone occurred once. The V call is TRBV7-3, the J call TRBJ2-3, with TRBD1 matching 8 bases. The V gene's germline CDR1 is SGHTA and CDR2 FQGTGA. Trimming cost V 2 bases and J 1 base; bases outside gene matches: 11. The CDR3 spans 18 residues. CDR3 nucleotides: TGTGCCAGCAGCTTATCCCCGACAGGGGTATGGGGCACAGATACGCAGTATTTT. Its translation: CASSLSPTGVWGTDTQYF.

This clone came up a few times. J is TRBJ2-5 and V is TRBV5-1, with D uncertain. The V gene lost 7 bases and the J gene lost 1 base, with 11 bases spanning the gap. From germline, CDR1 is SGHRS and CDR2 YFSETQ. This CDR3 contains 13 residues. The CDR3: CASSRQVQETQYF. The CDR3 DNA is TGCGCCAGCTCCCGGCAGGTCCAAGAGACCCAGTACTTC. The full variable domain, its missing parts supplied by reference TRBV5-1 and TRBJ2-5, is KAGVTQTPRYLIKTRGQQVTLSCSPISGHRSVSWYQQTPGQGLQFLFEYFSETQRNKGNFPGRFSGRQFSNSRSEMNVSTLELGDSALYLCASSRQVQETQYFGPGTRLLVL.

The chain is built from TRBV10-1 and TRBJ2-7; the D gene is possibly TRBD1 (6 bases). V lost 2 bases and J lost 4, with 15 bases in between. This CDR3 is built from 15 residues. The germline gives CDR1 WNHNN, CDR2 SYGVQD (reference sequence). CDR3 nucleotide sequence: TGCGCCAGCAGTGAGGTGGAGTCGGACAGTTACGAGCAGTACGTC. Translation: CASSEVESDSYEQYV.

The gene calls are TRBV29-1 and TRBJ2-7; TRBD1 matches 8 bases. CDR1 SQVTM and CDR2 ANQGSEA come from the germline V gene. V lost 1 base and J lost 2; bases outside the gene matches: 1. The CDR3 has 13 residues. The CDR3 DNA sequence: TGCAGCGTTGAAGGGACAGGGACCTACGAGCAGTACTTC. As protein: CSVEGTGTYEQYF.

This chain links TRBV18 with TRBJ1-4, with D perhaps matching TRBD1 (6 bases). Trimming took off 9 bases at V and 4 bases at J, with 15 bases between the two ends. The CDR3 sequence is 14 residues long. Germline V gene data show CDR1 as KGHSH and CDR2 as LQKENI. CDR3 sequence reads: CASGGRAGNEKLFF. The CDR3 coding sequence is TGTGCCAGTGGGGGCCGCGCTGGTAATGAAAAACTGTTTTTT.